These 20 T cell receptor beta chains were all obtained from the same sample, sequenced in a study of T-cell reconstitution after alpha-beta-depleted transplantation in children. For TCRbeta, the library was prepared with unique molecular identifiers. TCRdb called the PCR reads again in MiXCR, with one record for every CDR3 protein. The profile shows roughly 200,000 distinct CDR3 sequences, 6.6% of them singletons. Sequenced here: PBMCs, sampled before TCRalphabeta/CD19-depleted stem cell transplant. The origin of the receptors is a boy younger than 10 with acute lymphoblastic leukemia, due to receive a stem cell transplant.

The rearrangement joins TRBV12-3 or TRBV12-4 to TRBJ1-5, with unresolved D. This CDR3 contains 12 residues. V shed 3 bases and J shed 6 bases, with 6 bases lying between them. The CDR3 bases are TGTGCCAGCAGTTTTCAGAGTCAGCCCCAGCATTTT. It encodes CASSFQSQPQHF.

A few counts support this clonotype. The J gene is TRBJ2-3, the V gene TRBV7-9, with TRBD1 as a possible D gene (6 bases). This CDR3 comprises 14 residues. With 2 bases removed from V and 5 bases from J, the gap between germline ends came to 11 bases. Germline V CDR1 and CDR2: SEHNR, FQNEAQ (reference sequence). In DNA, the CDR3 is TGTGCCAGCAGCTTAAAACAGGGTGGAGATACGCAGTATTTT. Amino acid sequence: CASSLKQGGDTQYF.

This clonotype was recorded many times. The chain joins TRBV20-1 to TRBJ1-1; 7 nucleotides line up with TRBD1. The length of the CDR3 is 14 residues. Unmatched junction bases numbered 8, after V lost 4 bases and J lost 3 bases. Germline-derived CDR1 and CDR2 are DFQATT and SNEGSKA (reference sequence). CDR3 bases: TGCAGTGCTACGAGACAGGGACGGGACACTGAAGCTTTCTTT. Protein sequence: CSATRQGRDTEAFF.

This clonotype was seen at least ten times. V usage is TRBV11-1 and J usage is TRBJ2-1; no firm D call. V lost 4 bases to trimming and J lost 5 bases, with 15 bases between them. Looked up from germline, CDR1 is SGHAT and CDR2 is FQDESV (reference sequence). The CDR3 extends over 15 amino acids. For the CDR3, the DNA is TGTGCCAGCAGCTCAAGGGCGGAACATAACAATGAGCAGTTCTTC. Amino acid sequence: CASSSRAEHNNEQFF.

The chain employs TRBV19 and TRBJ2-3; D might be TRBD1 (5 bases). The CDR3 is 10 residues long. V was shortened by 10 bases and J by 6 bases, with 8 bases between the two germline ends. From germline, CDR1 is LNHDA and CDR2 SQIVND (reference sequence). CDR3 sequence (DNA): TGTGCCACCGCAGGGGATACGCAGTATTTT. It yields the protein CATAGDTQYF.

The chain uses TRBV20-1 and TRBJ2-7, with D perhaps TRBD1 or TRBD2 (6 bases each). Per the germline V gene, CDR1 is DFQATT and CDR2 is SNEGSKA (reference sequence). Between the trimmed V and J ends, which lost 3 bases and 5 bases, there was a span of 14 bases. The CDR3 is 13 residues long. The CDR3 coding sequence is TGCAGTGCTAGGAAGGGGGGTATCGACGAGCAGTACTTC. It encodes CSARKGGIDEQYF.

This clonotype was detected ten times or more. V gene TRBV18 combines with J gene TRBJ2-5; D not resolved. The ends were cut back, 5 bases at V and 4 bases at J, with 26 bases in the middle. The length of the CDR3 is 18 residues. Germline assignment: CDR1 KGHSH and CDR2 LQKENI. This CDR3 reads CASSFPPFGSTARETQYF. The CDR3 nucleotides are TGTGCCAGCTCATTCCCTCCTTTCGGCTCCACTGCGAGAGAGACCCAGTACTTC.

The chain carries TRBV5-1 and TRBJ2-3; D unresolved. The CDR3 consists of 13 residues. The V end was cut by 2 bases, the J end by 4 bases, with 8 bases between. Germline loops: CDR1 SGHRS, CDR2 YFSETQ. The CDR3 protein is CASSFSGSDTQYF. DNA for the CDR3: TGCGCCAGCAGCTTTTCCGGGTCAGATACGCAGTATTTT.

This clonotype was seen at least ten times. The chain couples TRBV7-9 to TRBJ2-1; 7 positions agree with TRBD1. CDR1 is SEHNR, CDR2 FQNEAQ, per germline (reference sequence). Trimming took 3 bases from V and 3 from J; bases not matched to a gene: 5. The CDR3 loop spans 15 amino acids. The CDR3 DNA reads TGTGCCAGCAGCTTGACCGGGACAGACTACAATGAGCAGTTCTTC. It is translated as CASSLTGTDYNEQFF.

This clonotype was picked up a small number of times. The chain couples TRBV7-2 to TRBJ2-3, with 11 bases fitting TRBD2. The V gene's germline CDR1 is SGHTA and CDR2 FQGNSA. V lost 5 bases and J lost 5; bases outside the gene matches: 9. The CDR3 runs to 16 residues. The CDR3 here is CASSPFSGGAGDTQYF. DNA for the CDR3: TGTGCCAGCAGCCCCTTTAGCGGGGGGGCCGGAGATACGCAGTATTTT.

This clonotype was detected many times. The chain recombines TRBV20-1 with TRBJ2-7, with D tentatively TRBD1 or TRBD2 (6 bases each). This CDR3 is built from 13 residues. V was pared by 1 base and J by 6 bases, with 13 bases between. The germline V gene encodes CDR1 DFQATT and CDR2 SNEGSKA (reference sequence). DNA for the CDR3: TGCAGTGCTAGAGTGGGTGAGGGGGGCGAGCAGTACTTC. Residues: CSARVGEGGEQYF.

There are a few counts of this clonotype. The chain has TRBV20-1 and TRBJ1-2; D ambiguous. Germline values: CDR1 DFQATT, CDR2 SNEGSKA (reference sequence). V was pared by 0 bases and J by 8 bases, with 16 bases between. The CDR3 loop spans 14 amino acids. The CDR3 DNA reads as TGCAGTGCTAGAGATTGGGCCGACCTAGGGGGCTACACCTTC. The encoded protein is CSARDWADLGGYTF.

The sample holds a few counts of this clonotype. The rearrangement joins TRBV20-1 to TRBJ1-1; D is ambiguous. Germline CDR1 is DFQATT and CDR2 is SNEGSKA (reference sequence). Trimming shortened V by 6 bases and J by 2 bases, and 16 bases separated the two germline ends. CDR3 length: 14 amino acids. The CDR3 DNA is TGCAGTGCCCCGAACCGGGAGGGAAACACTGAAGCTTTCTTT. Protein product: CSAPNREGNTEAFF.

This clonotype was picked up a small number of times. This chain uses TRBV5-5 with TRBJ2-5, with 14 bases identical to TRBD2. V lost 4 bases and J lost 6; bases outside the gene matches: 14. CDR3 length: 18 amino acids. Germline V gene lookup returns CDR1 SGHKS and CDR2 YYEKEE (reference sequence). The CDR3 sequence: CASSRRLAGGPSEQTQYF. The CDR3 region has the DNA TGTGCCAGCAGCAGAAGACTAGCGGGAGGGCCGTCCGAGCAGACCCAGTACTTC.

This clonotype appeared many times. The CDR3 loop is CASSPPRGGELFF. The CDR3 DNA is TGTGCCAGCAGCCCACCACGAGGCGGGGAGCTGTTTTTT. The rearrangement joins TRBV11-2 to TRBJ2-2; D remains unclear. The germline CDR1 and CDR2 sequences are SGHAT and FQNNGV. CDR3 size: 13 residues. V was cut by 5 bases and J by 7 bases, with 11 bases left in between.

This clonotype was observed many times. This chain uses TRBV7-2 with TRBJ2-5; perhaps TRBD1 as D (5 bases). The germline gives CDR1 SGHTA, CDR2 FQGNSA. The CDR3 is made up of 15 amino acids. Trimming cost V 4 bases and J 5 bases, with 17 bases left between them. The CDR3 reads CASSSSNQGFETQYF. The CDR3 DNA reads TGTGCCAGCAGCTCGAGCAACCAGGGTTTCGAGACCCAGTACTTC.

This clonotype was found many times. This chain uses TRBV5-1 with TRBJ1-3; D is undetermined. CDR1 is SGHRS, CDR2 YFSETQ, per germline. Trimming shortened V by 0 bases and J by 6 bases, and 7 bases separated the two germline ends. This CDR3 is built from 13 residues. The chain's CDR3 is CASSLAPENTIYF. In nucleotides, the CDR3 is TGCGCCAGCAGCTTGGCCCCAGAAAACACCATATATTTT.

This clonotype was seen at least ten times. The chain carries TRBV6-5 and TRBJ2-1; no clear D. Germline loops: CDR1 MNHEY, CDR2 SVGAGI. With 2 bases removed from V and 8 bases from J, the gap between germline ends came to 16 bases. The CDR3 runs to 15 residues. The DNA for the CDR3 is TGTGCCAGCAGTTACCTAACCCCAAGGGAAGATGAGCAGTTCTTC. Encoded protein: CASSYLTPREDEQFF.

The V call is TRBV28, the J call TRBJ2-1; 9 nucleotides line up with TRBD2. Trimming at V came to 8 bases and at J to 8 bases, leaving 13 bases not matched to a gene. CDR1 and CDR2 (germline): MDHEN, SYDVKM. There are 15 residues in the CDR3. The CDR3 DNA follows: TGTGCCAGCGGTATGGGCGCTAGCGGGGAAGATGAGCAGTTCTTC. It yields the protein CASGMGASGEDEQFF.

In the case of this clonotype: A much larger clone lies a single base off, so this may be a read error. V gene TRBV4-3 combines with J gene TRBJ2-4; 7 bases line up with TRBD2. The germline gives CDR1 LGHNA, CDR2 YSLEER. The CDR3 totals 14 residues. CDR3 in DNA: TGCGCCAGCAGCCAAGATGCCGCGGGAGACATTCATTACTTC. Protein: CASSQDAAGDIHYF.